This TCR beta chain was recovered during a study of vaccination effects on CD4 cells after COVID-19. Generated by immunoSEQ multiplex PCR, the TCRdb table keeps only in-frame clones and is missing some. The sample contains tens of thousands of clones, roughly 76% of which appear only once. V was clipped by 2 bases and J by 2 bases, with 7 bases between them. The germline V gene encodes CDR1 MNHEY and CDR2 SVGEGT. This CDR3 has 13 residues. About this clone: Its specificity is not known.

Before any sequencing was done, the ViraFEST assay used viral peptide pools to expand antigen-specific CD4+ T cells. Having been cultured for less than 12 days, the cells underwent CD4+ T cell isolation. Each vaccine recipient was nucleocapsid antibody negative and had no prior SARS-CoV-2 infection. The receptor's source is a human donor who received a COVID-19 vaccine. The V gene is TRBV6-2 or TRBV6-3, the J gene TRBJ2-7; D possibly corresponds to TRBD1 (5 bases). The starting material was CD4+ T cells from PBMCs cultured with SARS-CoV-2 spike peptides, obtained before COVID-19 vaccination. CDR3: CASSYGRAYEQYF. DNA for the CDR3: TGTGCCAGCAGTTACGGCAGGGCCTACGAGCAGTACTTC.